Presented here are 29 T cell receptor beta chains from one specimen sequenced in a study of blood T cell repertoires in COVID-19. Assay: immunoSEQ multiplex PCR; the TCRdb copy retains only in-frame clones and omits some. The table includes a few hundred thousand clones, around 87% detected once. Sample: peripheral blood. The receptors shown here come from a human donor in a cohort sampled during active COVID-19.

The CDR3 DNA reads TGTGCCAGCAATCAGGGGATCCATGAGCAGTTCTTC. It yields the protein CASNQGIHEQFF. The chain links TRBV28 to TRBJ2-1; D possibly corresponds to TRBD1 (6 bases). The germline V gene encodes CDR1 MDHEN and CDR2 SYDVKM. The V gene lost 7 bases and the J gene lost 8 bases, with 12 bases spanning the gap. There are 12 residues in the CDR3.

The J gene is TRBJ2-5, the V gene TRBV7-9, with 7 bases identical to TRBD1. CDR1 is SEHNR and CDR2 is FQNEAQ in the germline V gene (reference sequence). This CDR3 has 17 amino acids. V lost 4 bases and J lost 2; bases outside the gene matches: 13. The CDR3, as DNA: TGTGCCAGCAGCTCAACCCGACAGGGCGCATTACAAGAGACCCAGTACTTC. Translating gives CASSSTRQGALQETQYF.

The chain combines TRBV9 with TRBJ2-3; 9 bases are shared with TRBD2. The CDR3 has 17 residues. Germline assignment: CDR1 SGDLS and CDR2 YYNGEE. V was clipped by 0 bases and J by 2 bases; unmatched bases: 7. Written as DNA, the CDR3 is TGTGCCAGCAGCGTAGCTTACAGGGGACTAGCCACAGATACGCAGTATTTT. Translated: CASSVAYRGLATDTQYF.

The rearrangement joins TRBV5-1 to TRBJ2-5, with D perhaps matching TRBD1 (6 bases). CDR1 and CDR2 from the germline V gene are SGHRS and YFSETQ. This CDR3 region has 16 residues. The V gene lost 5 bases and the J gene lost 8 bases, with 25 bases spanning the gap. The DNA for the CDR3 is TGCGCCAGCAGACGGACAGCCGCAAGGGTAGGAGGCACCCAGTACTTC. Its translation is CASRRTAARVGGTQYF. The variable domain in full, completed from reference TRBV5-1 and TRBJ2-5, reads KAGVTQTPRYLIKTRGQQVTLSCSPISGHRSVSWYQQTPGQGLQFLFEYFSETQRNKGNFPGRFSGRQFSNSRSEMNVSTLELGDSALYLCASRRTAARVGGTQYFGPGTRLLVL.

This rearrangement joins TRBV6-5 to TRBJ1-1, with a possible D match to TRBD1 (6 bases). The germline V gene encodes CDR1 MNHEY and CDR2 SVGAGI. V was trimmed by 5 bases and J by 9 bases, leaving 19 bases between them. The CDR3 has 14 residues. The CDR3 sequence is CASSQLTGIGKAFF. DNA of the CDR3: TGTGCCAGCAGTCAATTGACAGGTATTGGCAAAGCTTTCTTT.

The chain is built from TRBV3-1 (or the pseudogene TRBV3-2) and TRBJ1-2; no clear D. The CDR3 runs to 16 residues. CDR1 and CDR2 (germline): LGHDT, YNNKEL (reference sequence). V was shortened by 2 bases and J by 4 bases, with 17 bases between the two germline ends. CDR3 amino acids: CASSQSSRQALYGYTF. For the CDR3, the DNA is TGTGCCAGCAGCCAATCTTCCAGGCAGGCCCTCTATGGCTACACCTTC.

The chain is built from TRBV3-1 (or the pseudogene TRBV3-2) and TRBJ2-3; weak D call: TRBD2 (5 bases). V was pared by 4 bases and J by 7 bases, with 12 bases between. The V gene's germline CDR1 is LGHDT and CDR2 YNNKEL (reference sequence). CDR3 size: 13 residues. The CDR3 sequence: CASSPELGNTQYF. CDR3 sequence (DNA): TGTGCCAGCAGCCCCGAACTAGGAAATACGCAGTATTTT.

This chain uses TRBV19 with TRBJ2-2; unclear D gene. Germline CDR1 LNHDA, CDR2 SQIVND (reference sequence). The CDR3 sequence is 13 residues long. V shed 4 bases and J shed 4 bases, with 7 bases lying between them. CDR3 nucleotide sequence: TGTGCCAGTAGTACCAGTACCACCGGGGAGCTGTTTTTT. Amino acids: CASSTSTTGELFF.

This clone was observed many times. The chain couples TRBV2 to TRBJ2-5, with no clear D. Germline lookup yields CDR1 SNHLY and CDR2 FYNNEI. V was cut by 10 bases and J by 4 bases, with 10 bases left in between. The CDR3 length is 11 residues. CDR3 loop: CATTLAETQYF. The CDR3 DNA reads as TGTGCCACCACGTTAGCAGAGACCCAGTACTTC. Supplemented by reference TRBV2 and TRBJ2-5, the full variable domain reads EPEVTQTPSHQVTQMGQEVILRCVPISNHLYFYWYRQILGQKVEFLVSFYNNEISEKSEIFDDQFSVERPDGSNFTLKIRSTKLEDSAMYFCATTLAETQYFGPGTRLLVL.

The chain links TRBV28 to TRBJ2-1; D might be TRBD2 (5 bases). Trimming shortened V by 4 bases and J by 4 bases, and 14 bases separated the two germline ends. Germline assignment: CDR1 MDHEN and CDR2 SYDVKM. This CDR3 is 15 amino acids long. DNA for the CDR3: TGTGCCAGCAGTTCACTAGTTCTCTCATACAATGAGCAGTTCTTC. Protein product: CASSSLVLSYNEQFF. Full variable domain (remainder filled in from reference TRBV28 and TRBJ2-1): DVKVTQSSRYLVKRTGEKVFLECVQDMDHENMFWYRQDPGLGLRLIYFSYDVKMKEKGDIPEGYSVSREKKERFSLILESASTNQTSMYLCASSSLVLSYNEQFFGPGTRLTVL.

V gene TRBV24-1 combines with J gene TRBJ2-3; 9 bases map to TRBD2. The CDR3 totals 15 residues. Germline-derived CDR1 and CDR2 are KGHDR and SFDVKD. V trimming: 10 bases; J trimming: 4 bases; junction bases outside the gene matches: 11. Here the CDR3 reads CATEGLAKGADTQYF. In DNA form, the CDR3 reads TGTGCCACAGAAGGACTAGCGAAAGGGGCAGATACGCAGTATTTT.

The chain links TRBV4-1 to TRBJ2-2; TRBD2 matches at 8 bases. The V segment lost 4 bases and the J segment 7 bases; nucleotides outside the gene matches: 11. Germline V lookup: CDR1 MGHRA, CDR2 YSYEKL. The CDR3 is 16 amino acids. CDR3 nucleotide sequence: TGCGCCAGCAGCCCACTGGGGCGGGGGGCAATCGGGGAGCTGTTTTTT. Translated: CASSPLGRGAIGELFF.

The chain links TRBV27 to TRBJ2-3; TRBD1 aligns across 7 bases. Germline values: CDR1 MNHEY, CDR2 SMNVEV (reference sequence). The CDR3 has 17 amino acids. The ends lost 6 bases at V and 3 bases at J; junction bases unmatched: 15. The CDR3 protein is CASSPLGQDFRTDTQYF. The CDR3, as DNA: TGTGCCAGCAGCCCTTTAGGACAGGATTTTCGGACAGATACGCAGTATTTT.

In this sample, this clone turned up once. CDR3 sequence: CASSLAGTGGYGYTF. CDR3 bases: TGTGCCAGCAGCTTGGCGGGGACAGGGGGCTATGGCTACACCTTC. V and J are TRBV5-4 and TRBJ1-2; 11 nucleotides align to TRBD1. Trimming at V came to 0 bases and at J to 4 bases, leaving 2 bases not matched to a gene. CDR1 SGHNT and CDR2 YYREEE come from the germline V gene (reference sequence). The CDR3 sequence is 15 residues long.

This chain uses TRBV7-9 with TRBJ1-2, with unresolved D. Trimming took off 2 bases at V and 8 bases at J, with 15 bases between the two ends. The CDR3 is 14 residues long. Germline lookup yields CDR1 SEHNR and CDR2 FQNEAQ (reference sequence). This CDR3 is CASSLSARAGGYTF. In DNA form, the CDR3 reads TGTGCCAGCAGCTTATCCGCGAGAGCGGGCGGCTACACCTTC.

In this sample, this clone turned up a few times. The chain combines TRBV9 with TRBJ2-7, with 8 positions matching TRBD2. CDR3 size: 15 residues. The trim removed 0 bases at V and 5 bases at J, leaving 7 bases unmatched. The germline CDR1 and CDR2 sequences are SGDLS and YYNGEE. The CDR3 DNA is TGTGCCAGCAGCGTAGCGGGAGGGGAACGGGACGAGCAGTACTTC. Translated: CASSVAGGERDEQYF.

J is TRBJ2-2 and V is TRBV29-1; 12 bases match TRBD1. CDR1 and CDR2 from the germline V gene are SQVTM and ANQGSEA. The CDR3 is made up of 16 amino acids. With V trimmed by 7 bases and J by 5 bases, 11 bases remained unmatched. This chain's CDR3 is CSADPGTGGRTGELFF. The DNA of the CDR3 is TGCAGCGCTGACCCCGGGACAGGGGGCCGGACCGGGGAGCTGTTTTTT.

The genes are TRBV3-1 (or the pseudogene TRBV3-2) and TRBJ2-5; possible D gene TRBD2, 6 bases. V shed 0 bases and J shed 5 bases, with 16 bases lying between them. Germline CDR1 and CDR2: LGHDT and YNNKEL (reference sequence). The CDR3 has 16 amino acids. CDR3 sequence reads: CASSQDRRGGGETQYF. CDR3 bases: TGTGCCAGCAGCCAAGATCGGAGGGGCGGAGGGGAGACCCAGTACTTC.

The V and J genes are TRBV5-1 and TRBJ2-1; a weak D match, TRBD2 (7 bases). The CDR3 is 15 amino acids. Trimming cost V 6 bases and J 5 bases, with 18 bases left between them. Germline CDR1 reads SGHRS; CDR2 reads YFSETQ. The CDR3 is CASTRGASGDNEQFF. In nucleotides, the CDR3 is TGCGCCAGCACAAGGGGGGCTAGCGGAGACAATGAGCAGTTCTTC.

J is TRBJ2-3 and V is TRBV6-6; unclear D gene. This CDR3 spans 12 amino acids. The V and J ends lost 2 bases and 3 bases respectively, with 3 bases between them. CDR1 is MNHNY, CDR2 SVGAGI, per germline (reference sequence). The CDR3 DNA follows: TGTGCCAGCAGTTACCCTACAGATACGCAGTATTTT. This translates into CASSYPTDTQYF.

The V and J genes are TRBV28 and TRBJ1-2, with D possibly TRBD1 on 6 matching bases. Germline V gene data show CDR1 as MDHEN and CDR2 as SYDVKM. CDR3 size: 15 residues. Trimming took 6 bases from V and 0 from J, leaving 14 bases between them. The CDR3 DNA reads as TGTGCCAGCAGCTTAGGGGGACAAGCTAACTATGGCTACACCTTC. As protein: CASSLGGQANYGYTF.

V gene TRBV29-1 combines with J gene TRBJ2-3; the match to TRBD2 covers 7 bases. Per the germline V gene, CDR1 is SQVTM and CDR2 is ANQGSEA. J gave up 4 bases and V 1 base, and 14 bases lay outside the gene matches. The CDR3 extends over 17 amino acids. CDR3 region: CSVEVIGAGSRPDTQYF. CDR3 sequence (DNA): TGCAGCGTTGAAGTTATCGGAGCGGGAAGTAGACCAGATACGCAGTATTTT.

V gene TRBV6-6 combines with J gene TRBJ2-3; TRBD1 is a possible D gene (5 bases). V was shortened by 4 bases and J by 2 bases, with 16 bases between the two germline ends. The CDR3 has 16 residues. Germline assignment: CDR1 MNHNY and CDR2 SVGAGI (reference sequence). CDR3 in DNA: TGTGCCAGCAGTTTTCCCCCTCCGACAGACACAGATACGCAGTATTTT. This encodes CASSFPPPTDTDTQYF.

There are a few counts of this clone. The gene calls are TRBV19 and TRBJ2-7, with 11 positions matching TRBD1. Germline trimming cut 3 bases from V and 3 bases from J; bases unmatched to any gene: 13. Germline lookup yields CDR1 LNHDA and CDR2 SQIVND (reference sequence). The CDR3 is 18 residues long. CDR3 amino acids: CASSIYGPGTGGFYEQYF. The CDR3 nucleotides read TGTGCCAGTAGTATTTACGGACCCGGGACAGGGGGGTTCTACGAGCAGTACTTC.

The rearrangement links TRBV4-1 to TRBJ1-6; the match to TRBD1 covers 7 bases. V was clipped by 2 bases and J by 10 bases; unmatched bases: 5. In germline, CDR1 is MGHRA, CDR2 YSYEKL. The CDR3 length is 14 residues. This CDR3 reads CASSQPQGRSPLHF. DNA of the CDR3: TGCGCCAGCAGCCAACCACAGGGGAGATCACCCCTCCACTTT.

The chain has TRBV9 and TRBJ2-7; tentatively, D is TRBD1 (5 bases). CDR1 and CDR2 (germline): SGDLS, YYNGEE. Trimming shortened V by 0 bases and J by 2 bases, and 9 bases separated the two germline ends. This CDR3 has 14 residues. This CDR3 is CASSVAPRAYEQYF. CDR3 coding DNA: TGTGCCAGCAGCGTAGCTCCCAGGGCCTACGAGCAGTACTTC.

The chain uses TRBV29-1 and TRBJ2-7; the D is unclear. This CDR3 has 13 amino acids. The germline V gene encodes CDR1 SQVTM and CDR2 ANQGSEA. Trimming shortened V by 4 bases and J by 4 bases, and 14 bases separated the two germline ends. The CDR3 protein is CSVAGASRYEQYF. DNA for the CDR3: TGCAGCGTTGCTGGAGCTTCGCGATACGAGCAGTACTTC.

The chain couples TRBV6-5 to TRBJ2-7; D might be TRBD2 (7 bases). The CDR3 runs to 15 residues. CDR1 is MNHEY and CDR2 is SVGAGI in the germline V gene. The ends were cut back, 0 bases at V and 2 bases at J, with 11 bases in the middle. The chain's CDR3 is CASSYSGGRTYEQYF. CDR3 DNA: TGTGCCAGCAGTTACTCCGGGGGGCGGACCTACGAGCAGTACTTC.

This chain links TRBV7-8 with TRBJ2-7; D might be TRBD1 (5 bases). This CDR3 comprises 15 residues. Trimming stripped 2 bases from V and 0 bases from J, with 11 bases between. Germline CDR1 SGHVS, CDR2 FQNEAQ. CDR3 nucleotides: TGTGCCAGCAGCTTAATGGCCCAGGGCTCCTACGAGCAGTACTTC. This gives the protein CASSLMAQGSYEQYF.